This T cell receptor beta chain was recovered during a study of brain T cells in children with intractable seizures. Germline values: CDR1 LGHNT, CDR2 FRNRAP. V was pared by 0 bases and J by 4 bases, with 15 bases between. The CDR3 has 17 amino acids. Assay used: immunoSEQ multiplex PCR; TCRdb lists only in-frame clones, some missing. The sample holds approximately 23,000 clones, 94% seen once. Surgery cases with the highest brain T cell transcript signatures were chosen for sequencing. V and J are TRBV12-5 and TRBJ2-2; D may be TRBD1 (6 bases). The sequenced sample was peripheral blood, obtained at surgery. This receptor was identified in a boy between 10 and 17 years old with focal cortical dysplasia and intractable seizures. The CDR3 coding sequence is TGTGCTAGTGGTTTGGTAGGCCCGCAGGGGCTCACCGGGGAGCTGTTTTTT. This translates into CASGLVGPQGLTGELFF.